These 23 T cell receptor beta chains were all obtained from the same sample, sequenced in a study of cytomegalovirus exposure and HLA in healthy donors. The PCR made use of 60 Vbeta and 13 Jbeta primers. Assay: immunoSEQ multiplex PCR; the TCRdb copy retains only in-frame clones and omits some. The data show over 150,000 clones, 70% to 90% seen once. The sequenced sample was PBMCs. The origin of the receptors is a male donor in good health and CMV-seronegative.

The rearrangement links TRBV9 to TRBJ2-1, with D possibly matching TRBD1 (6 bases). CDR1 and CDR2 from the germline V gene are SGDLS and YYNGEE. The V end was cut by 1 base, the J end by 0 bases, with 17 bases between. This CDR3 is 18 amino acids long. CDR3 nucleotide sequence: TGTGCCAGCAGCGTATACGAAGGGGGTCCCTACTCCTACAATGAGCAGTTCTTC. Protein sequence: CASSVYEGGPYSYNEQFF. Complete variable domain (other parts from reference TRBV9 and TRBJ2-1): DSGVTQTPKHLITATGQRVTLRCSPRSGDLSVYWYQQSLDQGLQFLIQYYNGEERAKGNILERFSAQQFPDLHSELNLSSLELGDSALYFCASSVYEGGPYSYNEQFFGPGTRLTVL.

This clone was found once. This sequence joins TRBV4-2 and TRBJ2-5; 8 positions agree with TRBD2. The DNA end lines up better with TRBJ2-7; the J call may be wrong. In germline, CDR1 is LGHNA, CDR2 YNFKEQ. The CDR3 consists of 15 residues. In nucleotides, the CDR3 is TGTGCCAGCAGCCAGCCGGGACTAGACTCCGCCGAGCAGTACTTC. Translation: CASSQPGLDSAEQYF.

This chain joins TRBV5-6 and TRBJ2-1; 11 bases are a match to TRBD2. V trimming: 6 bases; J trimming: 5 bases; junction bases outside the gene matches: 7. CDR3 length: 15 amino acids. Germline V gives CDR1 SGHDT, CDR2 YYEEEE. This CDR3 is CASNPLAGGNNEQFF. The CDR3 DNA sequence: TGTGCCAGCAATCCTCTAGCGGGAGGAAACAATGAGCAGTTCTTC.

This chain links TRBV7-6 with TRBJ2-2; 7 bases map to TRBD1. The germline gives CDR1 SGHVS, CDR2 FNYEAQ. V shed 7 bases, J shed 0 bases, and the junction held 5 bases outside the gene matches. The CDR3 runs 15 residues. DNA of the CDR3: TGTGCCAGCACCACAGGGGACCCGAACACCGGGGAGCTGTTTTTT. Translated, it gives CASTTGDPNTGELFF.

As for this clone: Compared with germline, one end of the junction differs, possibly owing to a read error. Other nucleotide sequences from this sample produce the same CDR3. The rearrangement uses TRBV5-1 and TRBJ2-1; D is ambiguous. CDR1 is SGHRS, CDR2 YFSETQ, per germline. CDR3 length: 14 residues. In nucleotides, the CDR3 is TGTGCCAGCAGCTTGGCCGCTAGCTACAATGAGCAGTTCTTC. Translating it yields CASSLAASYNEQFF.

In its sample, this clone was seen once. V and J are TRBV5-5 and TRBJ2-7; 14 nucleotides align to TRBD2. Per the germline V gene, CDR1 is SGHKS and CDR2 is YYEKEE (reference sequence). The CDR3 covers 17 residues. The J segment lost 6 bases and the V segment lost 1 base, leaving 9 bases of the junction unmatched. As DNA, the CDR3 is TGTGCCAGCAGCTTGTCCGGGACTAGCGGGAGTCGAAGCGAGCAGTACTTC. This sequence encodes CASSLSGTSGSRSEQYF.

This chain uses TRBV25-1 with TRBJ1-1; 7 nucleotides match TRBD1. This CDR3 has 14 amino acids. Trimming removed 3 bases from V and 0 bases from J; junction bases left unmatched: 1. The germline V gene encodes CDR1 MGHDK and CDR2 SYGVNS. The CDR3 DNA follows: TGTGCCAGCAGTGAGGGACAGTTGAACACTGAAGCTTTCTTT. Translating it yields CASSEGQLNTEAFF.

The chain is built from TRBV19 and TRBJ1-4; 7 nucleotides match TRBD1. The CDR3 is made up of 17 amino acids. The germline V gene encodes CDR1 LNHDA and CDR2 SQIVND (reference sequence). V was pared by 3 bases and J by 11 bases, with 18 bases of the junction left unmatched. The CDR3 bases are TGTGCCAGTAGTATGCTCCTGTTCGACAGGGAAATGAGGAAACTGTTTTTT. Protein: CASSMLLFDREMRKLFF.

The chain carries TRBV11-1 and TRBJ2-2, with D unclear. There are 14 residues in the CDR3. V dropped 2 bases and J dropped 4 bases, with 8 bases sitting between them. Germline V gives CDR1 SGHAT, CDR2 FQDESV (reference sequence). DNA for the CDR3: TGTGCCAGCAGCTTAATTAAGAGCACCGGGGAGCTGTTTTTT. This gives the protein CASSLIKSTGELFF. The complete variable domain, with remaining parts taken from reference TRBV11-1 and TRBJ2-2, reads EAEVAQSPRYKITEKSQAVAFWCDPISGHATLYWYRQILGQGPELLVQFQDESVVDDSQLPKDRFSAERLKGVDSTLKIQPAELGDSAMYLCASSLIKSTGELFFGEGSRLTVL.

The V and J genes are TRBV2 and TRBJ1-4; perhaps TRBD1 as D (6 bases). The V and J ends lost 7 bases and 3 bases respectively, with 18 bases between them. This CDR3 contains 16 residues. CDR1 is SNHLY and CDR2 is FYNNEI in the germline V gene. CDR3 sequence reads: CASTLDRPNANEKLFF. The CDR3 DNA follows: TGTGCCAGCACCTTGGACAGACCTAACGCTAATGAAAAACTGTTTTTT.

This chain joins TRBV18 and TRBJ1-1, with TRBD1 as a possible D gene (6 bases). CDR3 size: 16 residues. Trimming shortened V by 3 bases and J by 1 base, and 15 bases separated the two germline ends. In germline, CDR1 is KGHSH, CDR2 LQKENI. CDR3 amino acids: CASSPLGQRANTEAFF. CDR3 DNA sequence: TGTGCCAGCTCACCGCTGGGACAAAGAGCGAACACTGAAGCTTTCTTT. Full variable domain (missing parts from reference TRBV18 and TRBJ1-1): NAGVMQNPRHLVRRRGQEARLRCSPMKGHSHVYWYRQLPEEGLKFMVYLQKENIIDESGMPKERFSAEFPKEGPSILRIQQVVRGDSAAYFCASSPLGQRANTEAFFGQGTRLTVV.

The CDR3 sequence: CASSQEPRAFNEQFF. In DNA form, the CDR3 reads TGCGCCAGCAGCCAAGAGCCCAGGGCCTTCAATGAGCAGTTCTTC. V and J are TRBV4-3 and TRBJ2-1; D might be TRBD1 (5 bases). The CDR3 spans 15 residues. The germline CDR1 and CDR2 sequences are LGHNA and YSLEER. Between the trimmed V and J ends, which lost 0 bases and 6 bases, there was a span of 12 bases.

This clone occurred once. The chain joins TRBV4-2 to TRBJ2-5; 11 nucleotides line up with TRBD2. The CDR3 contains 13 residues. Germline-derived CDR1 and CDR2 are LGHNA and YNFKEQ. J was trimmed by 4 bases and V by 8 bases; bases with no gene match: 3. The DNA for the CDR3 is TGTGCCAGCGCACTAGCGGGAGTAGAGACCCAGTACTTC. Translating it yields CASALAGVETQYF.

This clone has just one count. The chain employs TRBV28 and TRBJ2-7, with 9 bases matching TRBD2. Germline CDR1 reads MDHEN; CDR2 reads SYDVKM. Trimming took 4 bases from V and 4 from J; bases not matched to a gene: 8. This CDR3 is 15 amino acids long. The CDR3 region is CASSSPGLAKYEQYF. In DNA form, the CDR3 reads TGTGCCAGCAGTTCTCCCGGACTAGCGAAGTACGAGCAGTACTTC. The variable domain in full, with the rest retrieved from reference TRBV28 and TRBJ2-7, is DVKVTQSSRYLVKRTGEKVFLECVQDMDHENMFWYRQDPGLGLRLIYFSYDVKMKEKGDIPEGYSVSREKKERFSLILESASTNQTSMYLCASSSPGLAKYEQYFGPGTRLTVT.

CDR3 sequence reads: CASSLSMPGNTEAFF. The CDR3, as DNA: TGTGCCAGCAGTTTAAGTATGCCAGGGAACACTGAAGCTTTCTTT. The chain uses TRBV27 and TRBJ1-1, with unresolved D. This CDR3 has 15 residues. V lost 2 bases, J lost 1 base, and 11 bases lay in between. Germline V gene lookup returns CDR1 MNHEY and CDR2 SMNVEV (reference sequence).

The chain has TRBV4-1 and TRBJ2-7; TRBD1 aligns across 7 bases. The CDR3 runs 15 residues. CDR1 and CDR2 from the germline V gene are MGHRA and YSYEKL. V lost 3 bases to trimming and J lost 0 bases; unmatched junction nucleotides: 5. In DNA form, the CDR3 reads TGCGCCAGCAGCCAGGAAACAGGGGTCTCCTACGAGCAGTACTTC. This codes for CASSQETGVSYEQYF.

The gene calls are TRBV15 and TRBJ1-2, with D perhaps matching TRBD1 (5 bases). CDR3 length: 12 amino acids. Per germline, CDR1 LNHNV and CDR2 YYDKDF (reference sequence). The V gene lost 5 bases and the J gene lost 5 bases, with 9 bases spanning the gap. This CDR3 reads CATSQTDYGYTF. For the CDR3, the DNA is TGTGCCACCAGCCAGACAGATTATGGCTACACCTTC.

This clone was observed a single time. The chain carries TRBV6-1 and TRBJ2-7; a possible D gene is TRBD1 (6 bases). CDR3 length: 14 residues. Germline CDR1 MNHNS, CDR2 SASEGT. With 9 bases removed from V and 6 bases from J, the gap between germline ends came to 21 bases. The CDR3 loop is CASSDPGQTPEQYF. The CDR3 nucleotides are TGTGCCAGTTCCGACCCGGGACAAACGCCCGAGCAGTACTTC.

J is TRBJ2-5 and V is TRBV5-1; TRBD2 matches 8 bases. The CDR3 has 15 amino acids. Trimming cost V 0 bases and J 5 bases; bases outside gene matches: 6. Germline CDR1 and CDR2: SGHRS and YFSETQ. The CDR3 DNA reads as TGCGCCAGCAGCTTGGAGCGGGAGCGTGTTGAGACCCAGTACTTC. Protein product: CASSLERERVETQYF.

V and J are TRBV19 and TRBJ1-2; a weak D match, TRBD1 (6 bases). V was clipped by 7 bases and J by 4 bases, with 19 bases between them. This CDR3 contains 15 residues. Germline values: CDR1 LNHDA, CDR2 SQIVND (reference sequence). The CDR3 reads CASTIGLGTTYGYTF. In nucleotides, the CDR3 is TGTGCCAGTACTATTGGCCTCGGGACAACCTATGGCTACACCTTC.

The chain joins TRBV6-5 to TRBJ1-1; D may be TRBD1 (5 bases). The V gene's germline CDR1 is MNHEY and CDR2 SVGAGI. The germline V and J ends were trimmed by 5 bases and 4 bases, with 17 bases remaining between them. This CDR3 contains 15 residues. The CDR3 region is CASSPQKAGGTEAFF. The CDR3 bases are TGTGCCAGCAGTCCCCAGAAGGCGGGGGGCACTGAAGCTTTCTTT.

The V and J genes are TRBV5-4 and TRBJ1-1; D uncertain. CDR3 length equals 14 residues. Trimming pared 1 base from V and 5 bases from J, leaving 12 bases between. Germline V gene lookup returns CDR1 SGHNT and CDR2 YYREEE (reference sequence). In nucleotides, the CDR3 is TGTGCCAGCAGCTTGAAACCCTCGGGTACTGAAGCTTTCTTT. It codes for CASSLKPSGTEAFF.

The chain carries TRBV2 and TRBJ2-7, with D unclear. CDR1 SNHLY and CDR2 FYNNEI come from the germline V gene. This CDR3 comprises 15 residues. Deletions cut 3 bases from V and 0 bases from J, with 12 bases between. CDR3 nucleotide sequence: TGTGCCAGCAGTGAGCATCAGGTTTCCTCCTACGAGCAGTACTTC. Translating it yields CASSEHQVSSYEQYF.